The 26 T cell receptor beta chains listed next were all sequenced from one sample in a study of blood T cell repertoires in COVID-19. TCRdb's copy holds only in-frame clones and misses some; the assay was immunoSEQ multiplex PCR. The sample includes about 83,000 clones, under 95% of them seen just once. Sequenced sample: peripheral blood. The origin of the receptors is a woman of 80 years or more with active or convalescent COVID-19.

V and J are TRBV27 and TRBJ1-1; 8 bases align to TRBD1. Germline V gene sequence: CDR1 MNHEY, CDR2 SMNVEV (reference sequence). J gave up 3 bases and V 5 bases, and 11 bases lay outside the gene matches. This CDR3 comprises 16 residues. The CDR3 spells CASSRLLTGADTEAFF. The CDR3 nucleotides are TGTGCCAGCAGTAGACTTCTGACAGGGGCGGACACTGAAGCTTTCTTT.

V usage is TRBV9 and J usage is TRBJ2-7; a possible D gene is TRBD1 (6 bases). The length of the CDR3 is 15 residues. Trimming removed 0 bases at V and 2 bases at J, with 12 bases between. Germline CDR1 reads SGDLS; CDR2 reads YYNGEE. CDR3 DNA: TGTGCCAGCAGCGTAGCTGCGCAGGGGCCCTACGAGCAGTACTTC. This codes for CASSVAAQGPYEQYF.

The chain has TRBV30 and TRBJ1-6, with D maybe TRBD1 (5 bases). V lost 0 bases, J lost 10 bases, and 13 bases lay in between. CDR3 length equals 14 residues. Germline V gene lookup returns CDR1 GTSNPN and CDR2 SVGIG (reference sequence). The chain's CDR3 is CAWSVPFRGSPLHF. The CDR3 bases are TGTGCCTGGAGTGTACCATTCCGGGGGTCACCCCTCCACTTT.

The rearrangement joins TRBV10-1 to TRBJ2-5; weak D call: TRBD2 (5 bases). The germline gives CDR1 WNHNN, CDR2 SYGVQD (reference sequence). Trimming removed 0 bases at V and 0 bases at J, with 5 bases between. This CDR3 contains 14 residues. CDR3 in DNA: TGCGCCAGCAGTGAGTCGACTAACCAAGAGACCCAGTACTTC. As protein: CASSESTNQETQYF.

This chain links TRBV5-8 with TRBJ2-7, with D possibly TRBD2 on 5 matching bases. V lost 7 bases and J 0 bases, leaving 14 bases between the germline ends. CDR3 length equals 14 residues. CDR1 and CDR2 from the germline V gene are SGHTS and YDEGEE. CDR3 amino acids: CASGRTASSYEQYF. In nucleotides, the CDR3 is TGTGCCAGCGGCAGGACTGCTAGCTCCTACGAGCAGTACTTC.

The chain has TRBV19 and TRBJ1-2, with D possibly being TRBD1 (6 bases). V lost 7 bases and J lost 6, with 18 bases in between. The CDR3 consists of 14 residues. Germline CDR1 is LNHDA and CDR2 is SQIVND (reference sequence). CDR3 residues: CASTPGRGRDGYTF. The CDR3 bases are TGTGCCAGTACGCCCGGCAGGGGAAGGGATGGCTACACCTTC.

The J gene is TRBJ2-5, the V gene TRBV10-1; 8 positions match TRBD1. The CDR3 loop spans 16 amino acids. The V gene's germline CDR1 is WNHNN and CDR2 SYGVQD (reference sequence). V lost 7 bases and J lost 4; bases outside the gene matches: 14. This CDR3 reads CASTRGHRGVTETQYF. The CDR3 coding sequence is TGCGCCAGCACCAGAGGGCACAGGGGGGTGACAGAGACCCAGTACTTC.

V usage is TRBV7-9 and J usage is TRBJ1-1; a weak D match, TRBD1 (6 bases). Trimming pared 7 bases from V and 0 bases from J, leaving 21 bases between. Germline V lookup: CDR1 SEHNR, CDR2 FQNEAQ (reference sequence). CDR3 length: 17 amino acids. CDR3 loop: CASIQGRGDFMNTEAFF. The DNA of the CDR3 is TGTGCCAGCATCCAAGGCAGGGGCGATTTCATGAACACTGAAGCTTTCTTT.

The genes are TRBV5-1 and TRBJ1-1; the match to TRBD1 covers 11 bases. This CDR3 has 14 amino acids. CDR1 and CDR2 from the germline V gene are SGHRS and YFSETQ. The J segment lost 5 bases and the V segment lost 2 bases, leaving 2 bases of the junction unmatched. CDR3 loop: CASSFRDRGTEAFF. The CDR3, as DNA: TGCGCCAGCAGCTTCCGGGACAGGGGGACTGAAGCTTTCTTT.

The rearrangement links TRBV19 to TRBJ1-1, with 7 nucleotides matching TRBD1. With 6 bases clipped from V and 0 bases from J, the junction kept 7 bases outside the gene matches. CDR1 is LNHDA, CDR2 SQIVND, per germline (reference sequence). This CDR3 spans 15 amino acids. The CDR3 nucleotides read TGTGCCAGTAGGGAGGGACAGATAATGAACACTGAAGCTTTCTTT. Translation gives CASREGQIMNTEAFF.

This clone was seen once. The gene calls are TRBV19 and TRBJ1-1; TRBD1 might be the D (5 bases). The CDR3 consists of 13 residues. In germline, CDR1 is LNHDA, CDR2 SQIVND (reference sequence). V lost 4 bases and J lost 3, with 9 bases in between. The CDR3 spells CASSTTEYTEAFF. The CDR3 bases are TGTGCCAGTAGTACGACAGAGTACACTGAAGCTTTCTTT.

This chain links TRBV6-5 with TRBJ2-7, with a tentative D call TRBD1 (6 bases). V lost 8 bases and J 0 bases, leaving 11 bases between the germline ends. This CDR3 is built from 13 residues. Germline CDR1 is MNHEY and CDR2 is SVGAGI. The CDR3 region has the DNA TGTGCCAGCCAGGGACACGTCTCCTACGAGCAGTACTTC. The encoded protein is CASQGHVSYEQYF.

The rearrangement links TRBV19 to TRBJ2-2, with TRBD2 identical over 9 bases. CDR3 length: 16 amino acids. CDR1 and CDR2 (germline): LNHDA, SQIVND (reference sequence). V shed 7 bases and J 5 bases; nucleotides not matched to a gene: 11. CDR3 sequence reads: CASKGEASGATGELFF. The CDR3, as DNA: TGTGCCAGTAAAGGGGAAGCTAGCGGGGCTACCGGGGAGCTGTTTTTT.

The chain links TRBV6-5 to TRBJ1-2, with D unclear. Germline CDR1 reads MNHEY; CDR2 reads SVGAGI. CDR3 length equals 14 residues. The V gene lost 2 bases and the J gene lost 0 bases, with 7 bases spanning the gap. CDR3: CASSYPHSNYGYTF. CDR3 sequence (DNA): TGTGCCAGCAGTTACCCCCACTCTAACTATGGCTACACCTTC.

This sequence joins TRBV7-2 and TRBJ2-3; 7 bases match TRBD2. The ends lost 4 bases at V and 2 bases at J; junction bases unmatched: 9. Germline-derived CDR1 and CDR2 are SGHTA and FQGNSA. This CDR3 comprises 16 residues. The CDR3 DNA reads TGTGCCAGCAGCTCCGAGACTAGCAGGGTCACAGATACGCAGTATTTT. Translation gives CASSSETSRVTDTQYF.

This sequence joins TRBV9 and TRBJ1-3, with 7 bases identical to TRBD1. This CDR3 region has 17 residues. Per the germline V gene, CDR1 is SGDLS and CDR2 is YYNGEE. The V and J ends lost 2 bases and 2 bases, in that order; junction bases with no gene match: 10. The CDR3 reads CASSVSYHDRAGNTIYF. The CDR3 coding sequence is TGTGCCAGCAGCGTCTCTTACCACGACAGGGCTGGAAACACCATATATTTT.

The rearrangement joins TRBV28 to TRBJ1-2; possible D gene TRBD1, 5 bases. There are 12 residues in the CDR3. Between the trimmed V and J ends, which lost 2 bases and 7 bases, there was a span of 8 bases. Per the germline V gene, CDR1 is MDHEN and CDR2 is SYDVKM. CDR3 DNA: TGTGCCAGCAGTTTAAGGGGTCCTGGCTACACCTTC. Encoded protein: CASSLRGPGYTF.

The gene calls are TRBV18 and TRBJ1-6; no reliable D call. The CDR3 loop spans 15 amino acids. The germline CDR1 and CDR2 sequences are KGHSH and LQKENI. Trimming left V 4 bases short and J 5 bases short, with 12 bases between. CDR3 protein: CASSLGDTHNSPLHF. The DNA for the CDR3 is TGTGCCAGCTCACTGGGAGACACACATAATTCACCCCTCCACTTT.

CDR3 loop: CASSHTSGQETQYF. The CDR3 nucleotides are TGCGCCAGCAGCCATACTAGCGGCCAGGAGACCCAGTACTTC. The chain is built from TRBV4-3 and TRBJ2-5, with TRBD2 identical over 8 bases. Looked up from germline, CDR1 is LGHNA and CDR2 is YSLEER. CDR3 length equals 14 residues. The V and J ends lost 3 bases and 5 bases, in that order; junction bases with no gene match: 5.

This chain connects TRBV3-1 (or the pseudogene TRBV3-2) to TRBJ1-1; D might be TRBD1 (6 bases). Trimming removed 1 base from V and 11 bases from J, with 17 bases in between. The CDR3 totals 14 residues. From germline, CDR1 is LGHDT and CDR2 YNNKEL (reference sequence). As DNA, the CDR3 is TGTGCCAGCAGCCAAGGTGATAGCGTTAGGGGGGCTTTCTTT. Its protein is CASSQGDSVRGAFF.

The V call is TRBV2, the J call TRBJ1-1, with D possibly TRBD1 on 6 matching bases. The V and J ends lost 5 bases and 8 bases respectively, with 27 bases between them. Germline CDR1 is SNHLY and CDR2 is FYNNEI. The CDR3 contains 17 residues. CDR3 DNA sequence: TGTGCCAGCAGTCGACTTTGGGACACAACGCAGGGTAGAGAAGCTTTCTTT. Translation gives CASSRLWDTTQGREAFF.

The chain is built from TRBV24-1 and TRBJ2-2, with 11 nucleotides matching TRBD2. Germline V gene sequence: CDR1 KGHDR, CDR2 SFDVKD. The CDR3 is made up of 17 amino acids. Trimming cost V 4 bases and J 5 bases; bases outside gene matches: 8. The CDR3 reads CATSDLTSGETTGELFF. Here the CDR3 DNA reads TGTGCCACCAGTGACTTGACTAGCGGGGAGACAACCGGGGAGCTGTTTTTT.

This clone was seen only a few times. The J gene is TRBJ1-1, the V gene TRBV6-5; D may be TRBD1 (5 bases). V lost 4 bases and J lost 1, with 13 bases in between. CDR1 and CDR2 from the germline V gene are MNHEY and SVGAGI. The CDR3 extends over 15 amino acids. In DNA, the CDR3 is TGTGCCAGCAGTTGGGGCTGGGGGGAGAACACTGAAGCTTTCTTT. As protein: CASSWGWGENTEAFF.

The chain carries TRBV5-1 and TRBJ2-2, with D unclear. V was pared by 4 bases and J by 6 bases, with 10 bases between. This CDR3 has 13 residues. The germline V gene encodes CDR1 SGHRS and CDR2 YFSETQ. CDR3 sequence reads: CASSPEHSGELFF. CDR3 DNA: TGCGCCAGCAGCCCCGAACATTCCGGGGAGCTGTTTTTT.

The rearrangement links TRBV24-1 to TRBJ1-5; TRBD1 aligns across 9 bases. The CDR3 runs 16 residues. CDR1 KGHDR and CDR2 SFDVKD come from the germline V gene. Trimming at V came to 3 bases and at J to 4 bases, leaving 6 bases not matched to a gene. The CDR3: CATSDNRQGGNQPQHF. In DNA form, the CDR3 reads TGTGCCACCAGTGATAACCGACAGGGGGGGAATCAGCCCCAGCATTTT.

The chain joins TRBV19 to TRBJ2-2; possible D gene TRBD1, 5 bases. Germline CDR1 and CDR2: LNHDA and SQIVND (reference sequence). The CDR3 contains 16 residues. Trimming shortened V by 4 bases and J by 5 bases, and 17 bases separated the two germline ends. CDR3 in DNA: TGTGCCAGTAGTAGACAGCGAGTAATGGATACCGGGGAGCTGTTTTTT. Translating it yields CASSRQRVMDTGELFF.